Shown below are 28 T cell receptor beta chains from a single sample sequenced in a study of blood T cells in healthy people across ages. Combining a sample-barcoded 5' primer with a J-beta primer mix, a second PCR ran for roughly 6 to 12 cycles. From the 5' RACE reads, TCRdb called clonotypes with MiXCR, one entry per CDR3 protein. Among about 1.8 million distinct CDR3 sequences listed, roughly 52% were seen once. The sample taken for sequencing was blood. These receptors were taken from a woman aged 40-49 years in good health.

This clonotype turned up a few times. The gene calls are TRBV7-2 and TRBJ2-1; 10 bases agree with TRBD1. Germline CDR1 SGHTA, CDR2 FQGNSA. This CDR3 contains 16 residues. V shed 5 bases, J shed 5 bases, and the junction held 9 bases outside the gene matches. The CDR3 DNA reads as TGTGCCAGCAGCCCTCCGGGACAGGGGCCCCACAATGAGCAGTTCTTC. Its protein is CASSPPGQGPHNEQFF.

This clonotype appeared a few times. V is TRBV20-1 and J is TRBJ2-1, with TRBD2 identical over 9 bases. The CDR3 runs 17 residues. V was pared by 2 bases and J by 7 bases, with 15 bases of the junction left unmatched. From germline, CDR1 is DFQATT and CDR2 SNEGSKA (reference sequence). The chain's CDR3 is CSARHQGRAGGPNEQFF. The CDR3 DNA reads as TGCAGTGCTAGACACCAGGGGAGAGCGGGGGGACCTAATGAGCAGTTCTTC.

The chain recombines TRBV12-3 or TRBV12-4 with TRBJ1-1, with D maybe TRBD1 (6 bases). The V gene lost 4 bases and the J gene lost 1 base, with 19 bases spanning the gap. The CDR3 sequence is 17 residues long. The CDR3 bases are TGTGCCAGCAGTTATACGGGACACTCAAGGGCGAACACTGAAGCTTTCTTT. Translated: CASSYTGHSRANTEAFF.

This clonotype was detected a few times. The DNA of the CDR3 is TGTGCTAGACCCGGACTGGACCTAGCCTACGAGCAGTACTTC. This sequence encodes CARPGLDLAYEQYF. The chain recombines TRBV12-5 with TRBJ2-7, with TRBD2 as a possible D gene (5 bases). Per germline, CDR1 LGHNT and CDR2 FRNRAP. The CDR3 covers 14 residues. Trimming removed 9 bases at V and 2 bases at J, with 17 bases between.

The rearrangement joins TRBV4-3 to TRBJ2-1; maybe TRBD2 (5 bases). CDR1 LGHNA and CDR2 YSLEER come from the germline V gene. The CDR3 sequence is 13 residues long. The V end was cut by 0 bases, the J end by 15 bases, with 15 bases between. In DNA form, the CDR3 reads TGCGCCAGCAGCCAAGATAGGGAGACAAGGCGGTTCTTC. This codes for CASSQDRETRRFF.

In this sample, this clonotype turned up a few times. V usage is TRBV20-1 and J usage is TRBJ2-3, with D maybe TRBD2 (5 bases). The germline V gene has CDR1 DFQATT and CDR2 SNEGSKA (reference sequence). V was trimmed by 2 bases and J by 5 bases, leaving 14 bases between them. This CDR3 comprises 14 residues. CDR3 DNA sequence: TGCAGTGCTAGAAATGTGGGCCGGGGAGATACGCAGTATTTT. It specifies CSARNVGRGDTQYF.

The V gene is TRBV4-3, the J gene TRBJ2-1; D is possibly TRBD2 (7 bases). This CDR3 spans 15 amino acids. Looked up from germline, CDR1 is LGHNA and CDR2 is YSLEER. V was pared by 4 bases and J by 7 bases, with 17 bases between. CDR3 sequence (DNA): TGCGCCAGCAGCCTGAGGGGGGGCGGTAATAATGAGCAGTTCTTC. Residues: CASSLRGGGNNEQFF.

This clonotype was counted only a few times. CDR3 residues: CATSAWGDTQYF. In DNA form, the CDR3 reads TGTGCCACCAGTGCTTGGGGAGATACGCAGTATTTT. The chain uses TRBV24-1 and TRBJ2-3; D gene ambiguous. Germline-derived CDR1 and CDR2 are KGHDR and SFDVKD. The CDR3 length is 12 residues. Trimming removed 5 bases from V and 5 bases from J, with 7 bases in between.

V usage is TRBV20-1 and J usage is TRBJ1-5; D call uncertain. V was clipped by 1 base and J by 0 bases, with 10 bases between them. Germline assignment: CDR1 DFQATT and CDR2 SNEGSKA (reference sequence). The CDR3 spans 15 residues. The CDR3 loop reads CSARVSVGSNQPQHF. The CDR3 DNA is TGCAGTGCTAGAGTTTCGGTTGGTAGCAATCAGCCCCAGCATTTT.

For the CDR3, the DNA is TGTGCCAGCAGCCTCCAACCCCAGGGGGCCCGGGGCTACACCTTC. This codes for CASSLQPQGARGYTF. The J gene is TRBJ1-2, the V gene TRBV7-2; 8 bases match TRBD1. This CDR3 is built from 15 residues. CDR1 and CDR2 (germline): SGHTA, FQGNSA. V was clipped by 5 bases and J by 8 bases; unmatched bases: 13.

As concerns this clonotype: A junction end diverges from the germline sequence, so it may reflect a read error. The chain is built from TRBV13 and TRBJ2-7; the D gene is possibly TRBD1 (5 bases). Germline V gives CDR1 PRHDT, CDR2 FYEKMQ (reference sequence). The CDR3 totals 12 residues. In DNA form, the CDR3 reads TGTGCCAGCGGCTTAGGCAGGGACGAGCAGTACTTC. Its protein product is CASGLGRDEQYF.

Points on this clonotype: The junction departs from the called germline gene at one end, perhaps through a read error. The CDR3 is CSAGEIVGGNKKLFF. Written as DNA, the CDR3 is TGCAGTGCTGGAGAGATCGTGGGGGGAAATAAAAAACTGTTTTTT. V is TRBV20-1 and J is TRBJ1-4; D is perhaps TRBD1 (5 bases). The V gene's germline CDR1 is DFQATT and CDR2 SNEGSKA (reference sequence). This CDR3 spans 15 amino acids.

CDR3 nucleotides: TGTGCCAGCAGTCGCCGACAACGGGCTAATGAAAAACTGTTTTTT. Amino acids: CASSRRQRANEKLFF. The chain links TRBV28 to TRBJ1-4; D not certain. Trimming took 5 bases from V and 3 from J, leaving 13 bases between them. Germline CDR1 MDHEN, CDR2 SYDVKM. CDR3 length: 15 amino acids.

The rearrangement joins TRBV20-1 to TRBJ2-1, with 16 bases fitting TRBD2. This CDR3 has 18 residues. Germline V gene lookup returns CDR1 DFQATT and CDR2 SNEGSKA (reference sequence). The V segment lost 5 bases and the J segment 7 bases; nucleotides outside the gene matches: 14. The CDR3 sequence is CSAPGTSGGAGFGNEQFF. The CDR3 coding sequence is TGCAGTGCTCCCGGGACTAGCGGGGGGGCCGGCTTCGGGAATGAGCAGTTCTTC.

This clonotype was counted between two and nine times. The genes are TRBV4-1 and TRBJ2-3; TRBD2 aligns across 11 bases. The CDR3 is made up of 18 amino acids. V lost 5 bases to trimming and J lost 4 bases; unmatched junction nucleotides: 14. Germline V CDR1 and CDR2: MGHRA, YSYEKL. The CDR3 DNA is TGCGCCAGCAGCTGGACACTCTTAGCGGGGGGGCGGTCAGATACGCAGTATTTT. It yields the protein CASSWTLLAGGRSDTQYF.

The chain joins TRBV5-1 to TRBJ2-2; no firm D call. Trimming cost V 5 bases and J 6 bases, with 14 bases left between them. CDR3 size: 14 residues. Germline V CDR1 and CDR2: SGHRS, YFSETQ. CDR3 coding DNA: TGCGCCAGCAGACAGTTATTACAGTCCGGGGAGCTGTTTTTT. As protein: CASRQLLQSGELFF.

This chain links TRBV4-1 with TRBJ1-5; D not resolved. Germline V gene lookup returns CDR1 MGHRA and CDR2 YSYEKL. V lost 1 base to trimming and J lost 2 bases, with 9 bases between them. CDR3 length equals 15 residues. The CDR3 spells CASSQAETGNQPQHF. DNA for the CDR3: TGCGCCAGCAGCCAAGCAGAGACGGGCAATCAGCCCCAGCATTTT.

V gene TRBV7-3 combines with J gene TRBJ1-1; 10 nucleotides match TRBD1. Germline V gene data show CDR1 as SGHTA and CDR2 as FQGTGA. The CDR3 covers 13 residues. Trimming cost V 5 bases and J 7 bases; bases outside gene matches: 4. In DNA form, the CDR3 reads TGTGCCAGCAGCGCGGACAGGGGGATTGAAGCTTTCTTT. Its protein is CASSADRGIEAFF.

The J gene is TRBJ2-1, the V gene TRBV6-1; 9 bases are a match to TRBD1. J was trimmed by 7 bases and V by 4 bases; bases with no gene match: 8. The CDR3 runs to 15 residues. CDR1 is MNHNS, CDR2 SASEGT, per germline. This chain's CDR3 is CASSGGQGRSNEQFF. For the CDR3, the DNA is TGTGCCAGCAGTGGGGGACAGGGACGTTCGAATGAGCAGTTCTTC.

The chain couples TRBV5-1 to TRBJ2-1; 9 bases align to TRBD1. Per the germline V gene, CDR1 is SGHRS and CDR2 is YFSETQ. The V gene end was trimmed by 3 bases and the J gene end by 8 bases; junction bases not matched to a gene: 9. The CDR3 is 15 amino acids. Written as DNA, the CDR3 is TGCGCCAGCAGCTGGCAGGGACAGGGTACCGATGAGCAGTTCTTC. Encoded protein: CASSWQGQGTDEQFF. Complete variable domain (other parts from reference TRBV5-1 and TRBJ2-1): KAGVTQTPRYLIKTRGQQVTLSCSPISGHRSVSWYQQTPGQGLQFLFEYFSETQRNKGNFPGRFSGRQFSNSRSEMNVSTLELGDSALYLCASSWQGQGTDEQFFGPGTRLTVL.

The J gene is TRBJ2-2, the V gene TRBV4-3; tentatively, D is TRBD2 (6 bases). V was pared by 0 bases and J by 4 bases, with 12 bases between. CDR1 is LGHNA, CDR2 YSLEER, per germline. The CDR3 contains 16 residues. The CDR3 here is CASSQDGIGGTGELFF. DNA of the CDR3: TGCGCCAGCAGCCAAGATGGGATCGGGGGCACCGGGGAGCTGTTTTTT.

The chain joins TRBV20-1 to TRBJ1-2, with 8 bases aligning to TRBD1. V gave up 5 bases and J gave up 5 bases; unmatched junction bases: 10. The CDR3 contains 14 residues. CDR1 is DFQATT, CDR2 SNEGSKA, per germline (reference sequence). CDR3 loop: CSALRLRGRYGYTF. As DNA, the CDR3 is TGCAGTGCTCTTAGGCTCAGGGGGCGGTATGGCTACACCTTC.

This CDR3 reads CASSLVVSSGARTDTQYF. The CDR3 bases are TGTGCCAGCAGCTTAGTCGTGTCTAGCGGGGCGCGCACAGATACGCAGTATTTT. The gene calls are TRBV7-2 and TRBJ2-3; TRBD2 agrees at 9 bases. CDR1 SGHTA and CDR2 FQGNSA come from the germline V gene. V dropped 1 base and J dropped 1; count of bases not matched to a gene: 9. The length of the CDR3 is 18 residues.

This clonotype has a handful of counts. The chain carries TRBV15 and TRBJ2-7; 9 bases fit TRBD2. The germline CDR1 and CDR2 sequences are LNHNV and YYDKDF (reference sequence). The CDR3 runs 16 residues. V gave up 3 bases and J gave up 0 bases; unmatched junction bases: 6. The CDR3 bases are TGTGCCACCAGCAGTCTGTCTAGCGGGGCCTCCTACGAGCAGTACTTC. It is translated as CATSSLSSGASYEQYF.

V gene TRBV20-1 combines with J gene TRBJ2-7; 7 bases map to TRBD2. CDR1 is DFQATT and CDR2 is SNEGSKA in the germline V gene (reference sequence). With V trimmed by 7 bases and J by 4 bases, 19 bases remained unmatched. The CDR3 length is 16 residues. CDR3 protein: CSVLAVTERGSYEQYF. In nucleotides, the CDR3 is TGCAGTGTCTTAGCTGTGACTGAGCGGGGTTCTTACGAGCAGTACTTC.

This clonotype was observed a few times. The chain joins TRBV6-5 to TRBJ1-2; D is possibly TRBD1 (6 bases). The V end was cut by 7 bases, the J end by 2 bases, with 14 bases between. The V gene's germline CDR1 is MNHEY and CDR2 SVGAGI. The length of the CDR3 is 14 residues. The CDR3 protein is CASIKQGWNYGYTF. CDR3 DNA sequence: TGTGCCAGCATCAAACAGGGTTGGAACTATGGCTACACCTTC.

The CDR3 is CSLRRDYNSPLHF. The CDR3 nucleotides are TGCAGTCTGAGGAGAGACTATAATTCACCCCTCCACTTT. The chain is built from TRBV20-1 and TRBJ1-6; D is unclear. Between the trimmed V and J ends, which lost 8 bases and 3 bases, there was a span of 11 bases. The CDR3 is 13 residues long. The germline V gene has CDR1 DFQATT and CDR2 SNEGSKA (reference sequence).

This chain uses TRBV21-1 with TRBJ1-2; the table gives TRBD1 as D, unverified against the DNA. TRBV21-1 counts as a pseudogene. This CDR3 comprises 17 residues. The CDR3, as DNA: TGTGCCAGCAGCAAAAAGGGACAGGGCGAAGCTAACTATGGCTACACCTTC. It is translated as CASSKKGQGEANYGYTF.